This paragraph covers one T cell receptor beta chain sequence. This CDR3 is 16 amino acids long. Germline loops: CDR1 MNHEY, CDR2 SVGAGI. The germline V and J ends were trimmed by 4 bases and 3 bases, with 18 bases remaining between them. The data stem from a study of blood T cell repertoires in COVID-19. Overall study: Acute and convalescent COVID-19 specimens originated in the United States, Italy and Spain. The analysed material was cDNA or gDNA that came from T cells, B-cell-depleted T cells, or PBMCs.

As processed by the authors: Reference gene primer amplification yielded estimated nucleated cell counts. Only in-frame clones appear in the TCRdb table, and some are missing; sequencing was by immunoSEQ multiplex PCR. V, J and clone size are those of that table, while D and trimming were read from the DNA. The sample records approximately 270,000 clones, around 90% being singletons. This chain joins TRBV6-5 and TRBJ1-2, with D possibly matching TRBD1 (6 bases). Sequenced: peripheral blood. This receptor was identified in a man aged 18 to 29 with active or convalescent COVID-19. The CDR3 here is CASSSLLGGAHYGYTF. The DNA of the CDR3 is TGTGCCAGCAGTTCCCTCTTAGGGGGTGCGCACTATGGCTACACCTTC.